The subject of this entry is one T cell receptor beta chain. The record originates from a study of blood T cell repertoires in COVID-19. Authors' methods: Cell counts per sample came from amplifying reference gene primers. Profiling relied on immunoSEQ multiplex PCR, and the TCRdb table lists in-frame clones only, not all of them. V and J calls and clone size are given by that table; D and trimming were obtained from the DNA. The sample includes about 270,000 clones, about nine tenths of them seen just once. CDR3 size: 13 residues. The germline gives CDR1 LNHDA, CDR2 SQIVND (reference sequence). Germline trimming cut 5 bases from V and 7 bases from J; bases unmatched to any gene: 5.

Sequenced sample: PBMCs or T cells enriched from blood (not recorded which). The gene calls are TRBV19 and TRBJ1-1; 9 positions match TRBD1. The sequence was obtained from a woman between 25 and 40 years old with acute COVID-19. In nucleotides, the CDR3 is TGTGCCAGTAGTCACCGGGACAGGGTTGAAGCTTTCTTT. Protein product: CASSHRDRVEAFF.